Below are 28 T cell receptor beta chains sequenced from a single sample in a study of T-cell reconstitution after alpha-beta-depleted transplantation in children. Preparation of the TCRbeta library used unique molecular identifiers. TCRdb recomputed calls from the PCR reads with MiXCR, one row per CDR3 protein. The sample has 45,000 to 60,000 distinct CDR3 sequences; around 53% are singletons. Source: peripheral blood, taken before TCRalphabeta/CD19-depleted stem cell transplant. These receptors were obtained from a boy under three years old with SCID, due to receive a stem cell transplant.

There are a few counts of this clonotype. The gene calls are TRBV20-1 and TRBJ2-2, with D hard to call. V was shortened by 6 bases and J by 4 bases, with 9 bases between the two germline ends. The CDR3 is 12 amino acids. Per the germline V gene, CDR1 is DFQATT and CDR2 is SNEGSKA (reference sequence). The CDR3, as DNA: TGCAGTGCGCGACGGGTCACCGGGGAGCTGTTTTTT. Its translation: CSARRVTGELFF.

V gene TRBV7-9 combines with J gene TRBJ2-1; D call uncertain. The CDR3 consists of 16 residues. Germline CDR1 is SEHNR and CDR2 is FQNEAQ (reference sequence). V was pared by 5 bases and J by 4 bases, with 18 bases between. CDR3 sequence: CASSPFASPQYNEQFF. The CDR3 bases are TGTGCCAGCAGCCCCTTCGCTAGTCCCCAATACAATGAGCAGTTCTTC.

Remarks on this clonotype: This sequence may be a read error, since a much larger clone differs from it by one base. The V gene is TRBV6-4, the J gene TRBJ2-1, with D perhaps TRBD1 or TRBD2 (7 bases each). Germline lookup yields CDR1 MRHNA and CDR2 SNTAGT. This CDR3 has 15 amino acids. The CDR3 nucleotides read TGTGCCAGCAGTCCCCAGGGGGGGAGCTACGATGAGCAGTTCTTC. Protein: CASSPQGGSYDEQFF.

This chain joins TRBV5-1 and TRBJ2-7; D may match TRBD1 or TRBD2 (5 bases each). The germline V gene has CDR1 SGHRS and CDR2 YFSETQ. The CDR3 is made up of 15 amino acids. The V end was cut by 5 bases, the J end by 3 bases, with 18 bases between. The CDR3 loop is CASRPGPTFGYEQYF. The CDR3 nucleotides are TGCGCCAGCAGACCGGGACCGACTTTCGGCTACGAGCAGTACTTC.

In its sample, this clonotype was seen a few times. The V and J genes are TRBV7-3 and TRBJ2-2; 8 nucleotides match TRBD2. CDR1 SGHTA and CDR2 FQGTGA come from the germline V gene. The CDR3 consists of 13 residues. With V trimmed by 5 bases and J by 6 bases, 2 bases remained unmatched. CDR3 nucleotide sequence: TGTGCCAGCAGCCAAGCGGGAGCCGGGGAGCTGTTTTTT. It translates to CASSQAGAGELFF.

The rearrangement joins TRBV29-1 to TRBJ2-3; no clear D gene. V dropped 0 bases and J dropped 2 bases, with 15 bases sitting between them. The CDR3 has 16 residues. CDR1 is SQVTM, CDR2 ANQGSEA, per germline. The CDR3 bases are TGCAGCGTTGAAGATAGGGCGGTTCTAAACACAGATACGCAGTATTTT. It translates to CSVEDRAVLNTDTQYF.

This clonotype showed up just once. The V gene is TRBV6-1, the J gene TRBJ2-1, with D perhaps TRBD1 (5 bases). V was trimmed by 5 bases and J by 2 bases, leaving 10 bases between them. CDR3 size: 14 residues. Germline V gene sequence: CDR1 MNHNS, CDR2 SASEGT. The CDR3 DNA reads TGTGCCAGCAGTCCCACAGGAGCCTACAATGAGCAGTTCTTC. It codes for CASSPTGAYNEQFF.

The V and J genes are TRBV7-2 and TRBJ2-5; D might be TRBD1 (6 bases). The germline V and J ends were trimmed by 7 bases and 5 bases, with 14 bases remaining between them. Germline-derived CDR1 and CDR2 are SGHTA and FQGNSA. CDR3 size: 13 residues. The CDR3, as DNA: TGTGCCAGCACAAAGCAGGGGTCGGAGACCCAGTACTTC. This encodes CASTKQGSETQYF.

The DNA for the CDR3 is TGCAGTGCTAGAGAGGACAGGTCTTATGGCTACACCTTC. Translating it yields CSAREDRSYGYTF. This sequence joins TRBV20-1 and TRBJ1-2; 7 bases map to TRBD1. CDR1 is DFQATT, CDR2 SNEGSKA, per germline (reference sequence). V dropped 0 bases and J dropped 5; count of bases not matched to a gene: 3. The CDR3 loop spans 13 amino acids.

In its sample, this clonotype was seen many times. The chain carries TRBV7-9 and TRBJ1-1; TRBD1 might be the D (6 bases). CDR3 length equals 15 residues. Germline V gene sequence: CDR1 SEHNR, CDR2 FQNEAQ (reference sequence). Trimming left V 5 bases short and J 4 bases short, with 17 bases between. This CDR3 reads CASSPPGGLGTEAFF. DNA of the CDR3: TGTGCCAGCAGCCCGCCCGGGGGCCTGGGCACTGAAGCTTTCTTT.

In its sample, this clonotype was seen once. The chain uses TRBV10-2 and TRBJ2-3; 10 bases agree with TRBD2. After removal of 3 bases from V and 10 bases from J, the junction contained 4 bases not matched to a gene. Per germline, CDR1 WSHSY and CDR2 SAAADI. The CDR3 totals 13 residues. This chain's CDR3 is CASSEAGGPAQYF. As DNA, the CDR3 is TGCGCCAGCAGTGAAGCGGGGGGGCCGGCGCAGTATTTT.

The CDR3 coding sequence is TGTGCCAGCAGCTTTTCCACCGGGACAGGGGGAATCAGCAATCAGCCCCAGCATTTT. Translating it yields CASSFSTGTGGISNQPQHF. The chain links TRBV11-2 to TRBJ1-5, with 11 positions matching TRBD1. The CDR3 has 19 amino acids. Germline CDR1 and CDR2: SGHAT and FQNNGV. After removal of 3 bases from V and 1 base from J, the junction contained 11 bases not matched to a gene.

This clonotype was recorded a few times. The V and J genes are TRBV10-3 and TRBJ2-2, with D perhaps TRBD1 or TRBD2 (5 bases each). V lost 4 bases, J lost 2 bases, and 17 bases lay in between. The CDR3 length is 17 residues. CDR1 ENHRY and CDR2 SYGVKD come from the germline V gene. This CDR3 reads CAISGSGRVGNTGELFF. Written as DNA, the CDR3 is TGTGCCATCAGTGGAAGCGGCAGGGTGGGAAACACCGGGGAGCTGTTTTTT.

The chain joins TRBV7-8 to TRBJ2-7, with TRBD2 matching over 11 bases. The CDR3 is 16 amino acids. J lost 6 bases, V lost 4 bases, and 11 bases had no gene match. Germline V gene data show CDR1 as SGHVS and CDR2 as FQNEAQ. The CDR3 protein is CASSSSIAGGHSEQYF. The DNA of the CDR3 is TGTGCCAGCAGCTCGTCCATAGCGGGGGGGCACTCCGAGCAGTACTTC. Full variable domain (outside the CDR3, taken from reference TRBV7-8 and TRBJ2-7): GAGVSQSPRYKVAKRGQDVALRCDPISGHVSLFWYQQALGQGPEFLTYFQNEAQLDKSGLPSDRFFAERPEGSVSTLKIQRTQQEDSAVYLCASSSSIAGGHSEQYFGPGTRLTVT.

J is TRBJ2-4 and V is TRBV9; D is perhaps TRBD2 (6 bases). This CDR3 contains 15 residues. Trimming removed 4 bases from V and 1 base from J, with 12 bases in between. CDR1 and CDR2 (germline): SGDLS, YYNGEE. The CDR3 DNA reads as TGTGCCAGCAGCCCCGGGGGTTCGGCCAAAAACATTCAGTACTTC. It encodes CASSPGGSAKNIQYF.

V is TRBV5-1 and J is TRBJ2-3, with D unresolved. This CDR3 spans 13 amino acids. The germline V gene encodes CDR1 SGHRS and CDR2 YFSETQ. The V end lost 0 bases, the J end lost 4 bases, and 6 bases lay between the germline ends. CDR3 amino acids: CASSLEPPDTQYF. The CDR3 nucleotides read TGCGCCAGCAGCTTGGAGCCCCCAGATACGCAGTATTTT. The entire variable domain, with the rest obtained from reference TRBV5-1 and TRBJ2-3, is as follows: KAGVTQTPRYLIKTRGQQVTLSCSPISGHRSVSWYQQTPGQGLQFLFEYFSETQRNKGNFPGRFSGRQFSNSRSEMNVSTLELGDSALYLCASSLEPPDTQYFGPGTRLTVL.

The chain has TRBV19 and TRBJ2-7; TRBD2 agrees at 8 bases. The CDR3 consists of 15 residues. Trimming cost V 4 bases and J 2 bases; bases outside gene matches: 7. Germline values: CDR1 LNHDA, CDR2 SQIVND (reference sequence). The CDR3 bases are TGTGCCAGTAGTACCCCGGGACTAGAAACCTACGAGCAGTACTTC. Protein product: CASSTPGLETYEQYF.

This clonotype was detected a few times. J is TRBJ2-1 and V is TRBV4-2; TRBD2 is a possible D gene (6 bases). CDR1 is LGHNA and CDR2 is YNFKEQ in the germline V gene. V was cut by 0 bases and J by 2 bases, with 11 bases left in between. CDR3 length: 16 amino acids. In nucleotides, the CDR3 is TGTGCCAGCAGCCAAGAATGGGACTTCCCCTACAATGAGCAGTTCTTC. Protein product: CASSQEWDFPYNEQFF.

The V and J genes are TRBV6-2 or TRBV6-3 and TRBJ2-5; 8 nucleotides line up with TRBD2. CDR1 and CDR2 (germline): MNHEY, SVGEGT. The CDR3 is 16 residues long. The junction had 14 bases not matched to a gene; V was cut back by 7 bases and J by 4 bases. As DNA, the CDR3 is TGTGCCAGCAAATTGGATAGCGGGGTGTTGGGAGAGACCCAGTACTTC. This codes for CASKLDSGVLGETQYF.

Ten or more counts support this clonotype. CDR3 bases: TGTGCCAGCAGTGAAGCGGCAGGGAGCTACGAGCAGTACTTC. Residues: CASSEAAGSYEQYF. The chain is built from TRBV6-1 and TRBJ2-7; either TRBD1 or TRBD2 may supply D (5 bases each). CDR1 is MNHNS, CDR2 SASEGT, per germline. The length of the CDR3 is 14 residues. Trimming stripped 0 bases from V and 3 bases from J, with 9 bases between.

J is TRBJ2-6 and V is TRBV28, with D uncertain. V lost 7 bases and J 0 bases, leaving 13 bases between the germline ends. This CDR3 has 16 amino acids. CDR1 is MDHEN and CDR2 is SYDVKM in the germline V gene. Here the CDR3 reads CASKGPFLSGANVLTF. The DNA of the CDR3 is TGTGCCAGCAAAGGACCTTTTCTCTCTGGGGCCAACGTCCTGACTTTC. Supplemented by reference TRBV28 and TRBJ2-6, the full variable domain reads DVKVTQSSRYLVKRTGEKVFLECVQDMDHENMFWYRQDPGLGLRLIYFSYDVKMKEKGDIPEGYSVSREKKERFSLILESASTNQTSMYLCASKGPFLSGANVLTFGAGSRLTVL.

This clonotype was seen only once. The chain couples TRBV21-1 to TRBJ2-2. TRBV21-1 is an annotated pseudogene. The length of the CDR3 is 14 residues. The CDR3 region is CASSITYDTGELFF. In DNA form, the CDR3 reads TGTGCCAGCAGCATAACGTATGACACCGGGGAGCTGTTTTTT.

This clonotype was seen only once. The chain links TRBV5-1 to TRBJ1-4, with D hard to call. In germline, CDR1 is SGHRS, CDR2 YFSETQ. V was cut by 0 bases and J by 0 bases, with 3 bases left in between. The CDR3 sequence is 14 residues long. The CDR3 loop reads CASSLDTTNEKLFF. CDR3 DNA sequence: TGCGCCAGCAGCTTGGACACAACTAATGAAAAACTGTTTTTT. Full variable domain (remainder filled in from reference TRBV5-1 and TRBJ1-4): KAGVTQTPRYLIKTRGQQVTLSCSPISGHRSVSWYQQTPGQGLQFLFEYFSETQRNKGNFPGRFSGRQFSNSRSEMNVSTLELGDSALYLCASSLDTTNEKLFFGSGTQLSVL.

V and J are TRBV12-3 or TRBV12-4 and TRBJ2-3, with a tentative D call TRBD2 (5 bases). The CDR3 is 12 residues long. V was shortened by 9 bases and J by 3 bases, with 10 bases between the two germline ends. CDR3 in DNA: TGTGCCAGAAAGGACTGTACAGATACGCAGTATTTT. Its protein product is CARKDCTDTQYF.

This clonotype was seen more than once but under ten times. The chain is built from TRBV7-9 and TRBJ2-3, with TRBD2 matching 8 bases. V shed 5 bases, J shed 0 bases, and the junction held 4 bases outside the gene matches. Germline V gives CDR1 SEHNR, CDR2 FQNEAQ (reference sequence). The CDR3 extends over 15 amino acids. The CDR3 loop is CASSTSGSSTDTQYF. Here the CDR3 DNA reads TGTGCCAGCAGCACTAGCGGTTCTAGCACAGATACGCAGTATTTT.

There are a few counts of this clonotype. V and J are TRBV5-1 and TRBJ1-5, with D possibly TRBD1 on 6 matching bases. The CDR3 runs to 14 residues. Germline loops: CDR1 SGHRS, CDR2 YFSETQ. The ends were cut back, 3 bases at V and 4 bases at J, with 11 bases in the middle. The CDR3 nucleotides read TGCGCCAGCAGCTCCACAGGGTTTAATCAGCCCCAGCATTTT. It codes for CASSSTGFNQPQHF.

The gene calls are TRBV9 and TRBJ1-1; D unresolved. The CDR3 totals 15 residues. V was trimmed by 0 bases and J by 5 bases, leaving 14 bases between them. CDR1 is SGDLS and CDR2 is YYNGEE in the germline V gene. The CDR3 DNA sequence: TGTGCCAGCAGCGTAGAGGTAGGGTGGAGGACTGAAGCTTTCTTT. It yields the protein CASSVEVGWRTEAFF.

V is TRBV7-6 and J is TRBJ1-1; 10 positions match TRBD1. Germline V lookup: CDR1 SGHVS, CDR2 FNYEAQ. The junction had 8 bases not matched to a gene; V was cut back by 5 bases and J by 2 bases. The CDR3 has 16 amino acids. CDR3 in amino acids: CASSPTTGGSNTEAFF. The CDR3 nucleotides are TGTGCCAGCAGCCCTACGACAGGGGGCTCCAACACTGAAGCTTTCTTT.